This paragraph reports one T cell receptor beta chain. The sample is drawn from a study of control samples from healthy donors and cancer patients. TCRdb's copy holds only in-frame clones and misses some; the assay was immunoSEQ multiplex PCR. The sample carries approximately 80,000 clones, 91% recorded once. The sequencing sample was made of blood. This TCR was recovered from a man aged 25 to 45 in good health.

CDR3 in amino acids: CASRKPNYGYTF. The CDR3, as DNA: TGTGCCAGCAGGAAACCTAACTATGGCTACACCTTC. J is TRBJ1-2 and V is TRBV6-5; D is uncertain. Per the germline V gene, CDR1 is MNHEY and CDR2 is SVGAGI. This CDR3 has 12 amino acids. The germline V and J ends were trimmed by 6 bases and 0 bases, with 5 bases remaining between them.